This T cell receptor (beta chain) was sequenced for a study of blood T cell repertoires in COVID-19. Across the study: Material from acute and convalescent COVID-19 was sourced from the United States, Italy and Spain. PBMCs, B-cell-depleted T cells, or T cells were the source of the cDNA or gDNA that made up the material.

The germline gives CDR1 SNHLY, CDR2 FYNNEI. This CDR3 comprises 14 residues. The V gene end was trimmed by 5 bases and the J gene end by 2 bases; junction bases not matched to a gene: 2. As processed by the authors: Nucleated cell counts were estimated from reference gene primer amplification. The data were produced by immunoSEQ multiplex PCR, yet TCRdb's version contains in-frame clones alone and is incomplete. V, J and clone size were drawn from that table, and D and trimming were deduced from the DNA. The sample shows 140,000 or so clones, 70% to 90% of them seen only once. The V gene is TRBV2, the J gene TRBJ2-7, with TRBD1 identical over 11 bases. This receptor was identified in a woman aged 80 or older with acute or convalescent COVID-19. The sample consisted of peripheral blood. The CDR3 is CASSTGQGAYEQYF. DNA for the CDR3: TGTGCCAGCAGTACGGGACAGGGGGCCTACGAGCAGTACTTC.